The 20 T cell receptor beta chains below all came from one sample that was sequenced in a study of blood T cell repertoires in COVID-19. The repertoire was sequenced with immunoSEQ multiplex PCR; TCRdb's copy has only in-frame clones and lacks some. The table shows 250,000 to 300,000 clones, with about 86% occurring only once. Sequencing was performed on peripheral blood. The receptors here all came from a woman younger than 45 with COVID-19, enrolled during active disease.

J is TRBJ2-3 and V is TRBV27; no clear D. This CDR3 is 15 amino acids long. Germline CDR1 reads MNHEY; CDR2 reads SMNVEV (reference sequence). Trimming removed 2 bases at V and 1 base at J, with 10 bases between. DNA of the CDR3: TGTGCCAGCAGTTTAGGCACCCGGGGCACAGATACGCAGTATTTT. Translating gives CASSLGTRGTDTQYF.

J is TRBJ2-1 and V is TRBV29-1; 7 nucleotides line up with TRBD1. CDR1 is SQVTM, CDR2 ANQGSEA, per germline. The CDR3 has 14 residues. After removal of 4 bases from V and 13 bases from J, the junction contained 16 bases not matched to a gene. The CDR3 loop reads CSVVGTGEGLEQFF. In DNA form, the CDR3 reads TGCAGCGTTGTCGGTACAGGGGAAGGGCTTGAACAGTTCTTC.

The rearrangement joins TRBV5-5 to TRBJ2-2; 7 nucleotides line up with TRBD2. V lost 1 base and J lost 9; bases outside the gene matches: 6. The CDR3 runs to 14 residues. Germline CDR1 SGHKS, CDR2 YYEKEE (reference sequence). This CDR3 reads CASSLWLADWELFF. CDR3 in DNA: TGTGCCAGCAGCTTGTGGCTAGCGGATTGGGAGCTGTTTTTT.

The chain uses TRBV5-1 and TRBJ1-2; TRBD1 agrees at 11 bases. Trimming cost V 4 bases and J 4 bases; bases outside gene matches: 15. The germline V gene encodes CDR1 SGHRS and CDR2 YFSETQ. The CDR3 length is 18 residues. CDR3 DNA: TGCGCCAGCAGCCTGGCGGGGACAGGGGGTAAATCGGGCTATGGCTACACCTTC. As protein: CASSLAGTGGKSGYGYTF.

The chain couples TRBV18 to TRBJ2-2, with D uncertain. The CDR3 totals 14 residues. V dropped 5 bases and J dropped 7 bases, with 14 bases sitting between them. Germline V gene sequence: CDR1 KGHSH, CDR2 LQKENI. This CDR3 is CASSSPGYGGELFF. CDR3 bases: TGTGCCAGCTCATCGCCAGGTTACGGCGGGGAGCTGTTTTTT.

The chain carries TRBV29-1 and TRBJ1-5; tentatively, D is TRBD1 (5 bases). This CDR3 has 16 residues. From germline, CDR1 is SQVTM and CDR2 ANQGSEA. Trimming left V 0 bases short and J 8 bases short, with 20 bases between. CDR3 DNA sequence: TGCAGCGTTGAAGATCCGGGCGGGGGAATCAAGGAGCCCCAGCATTTT. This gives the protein CSVEDPGGGIKEPQHF. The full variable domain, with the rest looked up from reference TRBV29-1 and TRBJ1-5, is SAVISQKPSRDICQRGTSLTIQCQVDSQVTMMFWYRQQPGQSLTLIATANQGSEATYESGFVIDKFPISRPNLTFSTLTVSNMSPEDSSIYLCSVEDPGGGIKEPQHFGDGTRLSIL.

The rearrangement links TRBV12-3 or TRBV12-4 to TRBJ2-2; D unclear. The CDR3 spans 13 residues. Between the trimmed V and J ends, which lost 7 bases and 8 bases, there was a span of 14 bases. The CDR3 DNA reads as TGTGCCAGCACCGCCGGTCCCGGGGGGGAGCTGTTTTTT. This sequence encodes CASTAGPGGELFF.

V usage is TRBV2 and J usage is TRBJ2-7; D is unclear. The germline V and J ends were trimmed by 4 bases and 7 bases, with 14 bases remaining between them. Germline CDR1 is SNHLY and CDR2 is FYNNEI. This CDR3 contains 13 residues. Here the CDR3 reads CASSALTSSEQYF. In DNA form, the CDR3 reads TGTGCCAGCAGTGCACTGACAAGCTCGGAGCAGTACTTC.

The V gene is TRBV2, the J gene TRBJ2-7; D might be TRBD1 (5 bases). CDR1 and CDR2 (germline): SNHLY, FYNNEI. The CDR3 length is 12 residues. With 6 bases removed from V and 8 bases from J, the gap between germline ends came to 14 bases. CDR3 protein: CASRVNDRKQYF. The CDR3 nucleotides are TGTGCCAGCAGGGTTAATGACAGAAAGCAGTACTTC.

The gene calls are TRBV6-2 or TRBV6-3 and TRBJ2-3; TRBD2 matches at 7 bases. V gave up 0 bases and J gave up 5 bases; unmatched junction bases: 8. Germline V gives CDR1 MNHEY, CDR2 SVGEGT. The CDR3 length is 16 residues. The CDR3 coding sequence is TGTGCCAGCAGTTACTCGATGAGCGGGGACCTAGATACGCAGTATTTT. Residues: CASSYSMSGDLDTQYF.

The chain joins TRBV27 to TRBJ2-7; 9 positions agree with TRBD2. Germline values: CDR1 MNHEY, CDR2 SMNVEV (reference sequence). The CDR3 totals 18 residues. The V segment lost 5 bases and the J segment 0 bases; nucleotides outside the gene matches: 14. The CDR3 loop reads CASSLWGLAGRSSYEQYF. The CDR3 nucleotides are TGTGCCAGCAGTCTATGGGGCCTAGCGGGGAGAAGCTCCTACGAGCAGTACTTC.

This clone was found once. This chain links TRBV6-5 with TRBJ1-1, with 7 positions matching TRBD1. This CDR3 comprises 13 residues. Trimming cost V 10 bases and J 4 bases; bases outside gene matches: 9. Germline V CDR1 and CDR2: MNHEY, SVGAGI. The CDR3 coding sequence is TGTGCCATCAATAACGCAGGGGGCACTGAAGCTTTCTTT. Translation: CAINNAGGTEAFF.

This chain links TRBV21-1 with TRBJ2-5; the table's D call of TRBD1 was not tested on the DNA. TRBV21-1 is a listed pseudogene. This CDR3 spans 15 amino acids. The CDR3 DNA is TGTGCCAGCAGCAAAGCGGACGGACAGGAAGAGACCCAGTACTTC. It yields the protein CASSKADGQEETQYF.

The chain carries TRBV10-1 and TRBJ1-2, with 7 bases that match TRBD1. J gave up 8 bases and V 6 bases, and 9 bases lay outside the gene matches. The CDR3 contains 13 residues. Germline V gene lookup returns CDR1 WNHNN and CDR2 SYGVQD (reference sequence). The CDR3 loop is CASSQTGFRGYTF. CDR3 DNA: TGCGCCAGCAGCCAGACAGGGTTCCGCGGCTACACCTTC.

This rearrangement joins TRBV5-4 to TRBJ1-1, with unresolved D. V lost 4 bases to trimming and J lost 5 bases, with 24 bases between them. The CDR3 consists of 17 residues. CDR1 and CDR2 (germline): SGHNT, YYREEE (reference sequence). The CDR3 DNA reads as TGTGCCAGCAGCCTTTCTGGAGGGTTCAGGCGGGGAACTGAAGCTTTCTTT. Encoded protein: CASSLSGGFRRGTEAFF.

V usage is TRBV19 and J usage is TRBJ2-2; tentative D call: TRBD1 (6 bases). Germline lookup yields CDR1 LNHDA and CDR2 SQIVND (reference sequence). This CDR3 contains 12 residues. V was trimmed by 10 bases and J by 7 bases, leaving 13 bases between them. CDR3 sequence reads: CATEQGNGELFF. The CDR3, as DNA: TGTGCCACCGAACAGGGAAACGGGGAGCTGTTTTTT.

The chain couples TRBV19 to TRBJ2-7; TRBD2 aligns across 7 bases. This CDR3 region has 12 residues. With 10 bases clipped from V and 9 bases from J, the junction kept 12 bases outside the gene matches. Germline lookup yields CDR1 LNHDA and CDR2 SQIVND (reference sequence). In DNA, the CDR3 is TGTGCCACCGAGAACCCAGGGAGGGGGCAGTACTTC. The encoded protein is CATENPGRGQYF.

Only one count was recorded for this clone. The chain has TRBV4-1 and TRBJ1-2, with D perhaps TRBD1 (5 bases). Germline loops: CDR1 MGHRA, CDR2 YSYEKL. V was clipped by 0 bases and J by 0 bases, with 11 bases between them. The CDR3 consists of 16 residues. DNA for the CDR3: TGCGCCAGCAGCCAAGATTCGCAGGGCCCTAACTATGGCTACACCTTC. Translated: CASSQDSQGPNYGYTF.

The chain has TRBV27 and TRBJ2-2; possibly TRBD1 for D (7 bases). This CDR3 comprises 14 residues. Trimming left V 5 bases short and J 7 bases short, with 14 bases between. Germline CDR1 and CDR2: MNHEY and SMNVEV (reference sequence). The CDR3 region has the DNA TGTGCCAGCAGTCTACAGGGGCGGGGCGGGGAGCTGTTTTTT. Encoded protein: CASSLQGRGGELFF.

The CDR3 region is CASRLRLAGATYNEQFF. The CDR3 coding sequence is TGTGCCAGCAGACTTCGACTAGCGGGGGCTACCTACAATGAGCAGTTCTTC. This sequence joins TRBV2 and TRBJ2-1, with 12 bases aligning to TRBD2. Trimming took 6 bases from V and 2 from J; bases not matched to a gene: 8. Looked up from germline, CDR1 is SNHLY and CDR2 is FYNNEI. The CDR3 runs 17 residues.